The rows below give T cell receptor beta chains drawn from one sample of a study of blood T cells in healthy people across ages. MiXCR, run by TCRdb on the 5' RACE reads, gives a single entry per CDR3 protein. The sample includes 750,000 to 950,000 distinct CDR3 sequences, about 28% of them seen just once. These data were also reused for a study on T cells of mothers and their children.

Source material: blood. These receptors were obtained from a woman aged 40 to 50 in good health. The CDR3 runs from the conserved cysteine through the conserved F or W. A D gene is named only where the DNA matches it firmly. Clone size, where shown, is once, few, many, or a class for clones that have expanded.

TRBV19	TRBJ2-5	NA	NA	CASSIQAQRGTQYF	TGTGCCAGTAGTATTCAAGCCCAGAGGGGGACCCAGTACTTC
TRBV12-3/TRBV12-4	TRBJ1-1	NA	NA	CASSVRLLGTEAFF	TGTGCCAGCAGTGTCAGGCTCCTGGGCACTGAAGCTTTCTTT
TRBV7-3	TRBJ2-5	NA	many	CASSPLGAEETQYF	TGTGCCAGCAGCCCCCTCGGGGCAGAAGAGACCCAGTACTTC
TRBV20-1	TRBJ2-7	TRBD1	few	CSARLPGQRKNYEQYF	TGCAGTGCTAGACTCCCGGGACAGAGGAAAAACTACGAGCAGTACTTC
TRBV29-1	TRBJ2-3	TRBD2	many	CSASTSGDTDTQYF	TGCAGCGCATCGACTAGCGGAGACACAGATACGCAGTATTTT
TRBV20-1	TRBJ1-6	TRBD1	many	CSARGQGGSPLHF	TGCAGTGCTAGGGGACAGGGTGGTTCACCCCTCCACTTT
TRBV7-6	TRBJ2-1	TRBD2	few	CASSFSSGDSYNEQFF	TGTGCCAGCAGCTTTTCTAGCGGGGACTCCTACAATGAGCAGTTCTTC
TRBV12-3/TRBV12-4	TRBJ2-1	TRBD2	many	CASSPLGLAGVDNEQFF	TGTGCCAGCAGTCCCCTGGGACTAGCGGGGGTAGACAATGAGCAGTTCTTC
TRBV5-6	TRBJ1-5	TRBD1	NA	CASSFGTGGAGNQPQHF	TGTGCCAGCAGCTTCGGGACAGGGGGGGCCGGCAATCAGCCCCAGCATTTT
TRBV20-1	TRBJ1-1	TRBD1	many	CSASTPQGFDTEAFF	TGCAGTGCTTCCACTCCACAGGGGTTCGACACTGAAGCTTTCTTT
TRBV9	TRBJ2-7	TRBD1	NA	CASSRAQGAYEQYF	TGTGCCAGCAGCCGCGCACAGGGGGCCTACGAGCAGTACTTC
TRBV27	TRBJ1-2	NA	many	CASSLTGPRAYGYTF	TGTGCCAGCAGTTTGACTGGACCCAGAGCATATGGCTACACCTTC
TRBV7-8	TRBJ2-5	TRBD1	many	CASSLAFDRGRETQYF	TGTGCCAGCAGCTTAGCGTTTGACAGGGGGCGAGAGACCCAGTACTTC
TRBV13	TRBJ1-4	TRBD1	few	CASSLGLDRFATNEKLFF	TGTGCCAGCAGCTTAGGCCTGGACAGGTTTGCAACTAATGAAAAACTGTTTTTT
TRBV20-1	TRBJ2-7	NA	many	CSAWGLAVYEQYF	TGCAGTGCTTGGGGTTTGGCAGTGTACGAGCAGTACTTC
TRBV11-2	TRBJ1-5	NA	NA	CASSLDTPGHQPQHF	TGTGCCAGCAGCTTAGATACTCCGGGCCATCAGCCCCAGCATTTT
TRBV4-1	TRBJ1-1	TRBD1	NA	CASSHPGGAGTEAFF	TGTGCCAGCAGCCACCCAGGGGGCGCGGGCACTGAAGCTTTCTTT
TRBV20-1	TRBJ1-2	NA	many	CSVPIPTSGRGYTF	TGCAGTGTCCCCATCCCCACGTCTGGACGGGGCTACACCTTC
TRBV28	TRBJ2-1	NA	NA	CASSGRAPTSYNEQFF	TGTGCCAGCAGTGGTAGGGCTCCAACCTCCTACAATGAGCAGTTCTTC
TRBV5-1	TRBJ2-3	NA	few	CASSSRTINTDTQYF	TGCGCCAGCAGCTCGAGGACTATCAACACAGATACGCAGTATTTT
TRBV29-1	TRBJ2-1	NA	once	CSVVGGDEQFF	TGCAGCGTTGTAGGGGGGGATGAGCAGTTCTTC
TRBV20-1	TRBJ1-6	NA	NA	CSARDGRQGGNSPLHF	TGCAGTGCTAGAGATGGTCGGCAGGGTGGGAATTCACCCCTCCACTTT
TRBV11-2	TRBJ1-2	NA	NA	CASSSGALGGYTF	TGTGCCAGCAGCTCCGGTGCCCTGGGTGGCTACACCTTC
TRBV27	TRBJ1-6	TRBD1	few	CASSSNGQAGNSPLHF	TGTGCCAGCAGTTCCAATGGACAGGCCGGGAATTCGCCCCTCCACTTT
TRBV12-3/TRBV12-4	TRBJ2-1	TRBD2	few	CASSDSGPYNEQFF	TGTGCCAGCAGTGATAGCGGGCCGTACAATGAGCAGTTCTTC
TRBV3-1	TRBJ1-2	NA	NA	CASSQDPRGAHGYTF	TGTGCCAGCAGCCAAGACCCACGGGGGGCGCACGGCTACACCTTC
TRBV29-1	TRBJ2-3	TRBD1	many	CSVGTGADTQYF	TGCAGCGTTGGGACAGGGGCAGATACGCAGTATTTT